This TCR beta chain was identified during a study of CD8+ T cells in alopecia areata. Study context: Administration of oral tofacitinib to treated patients was at 5 to 10 mg twice daily.

Treatment described: oral pan-JAK inhibitor, 5-10 mg twice daily. Collection of lesional scalp punch biopsies and peripheral blood was performed in alopecia areata patients. The CDR3 spans 12 residues. Germline V gene data show CDR1 as SGHTA and CDR2 as FQGNSA. V lost 9 bases to trimming and J lost 5 bases, with 13 bases between them. It was cDNA, reverse transcribed from extracted RNA, that served as the sequencing template. Assay used: immunoSEQ multiplex PCR; TCRdb lists only in-frame clones, some missing. The sample lists 80,000 to 100,000 clones; 40% to 50% were seen once. Study results and limitations: During tofacitinib treatment, many expanded lesional clones remained in scalp and blood. Especially in alopecia totalis/universalis, lesional scalp showed greater clonality than normal scalp did.

Turning to this clone: The antigen is undetermined.

This sample comprised CD8+ T cells sorted from blood, obtained at week 24, from a patient treated with tofacitinib. The J gene is TRBJ1-1, the V gene TRBV7-2, with D possibly matching TRBD1 (6 bases). The receptor comes from a human donor with alopecia areata. Written as DNA, the CDR3 is TGTGCCAGTCTCGGGGGCTCGACTGAAGCTTTCTTT. Translation: CASLGGSTEAFF. The complete variable domain, with remaining parts taken from reference TRBV7-2 and TRBJ1-1, reads GAGVSQSPSNKVTEKGKDVELRCDPISGHTALYWYRQSLGQGLEFLIYFQGNSAPDKSGLPSDRFSAERTGGSVSTLTIQRTQQEDSAVYLCASLGGSTEAFFGQGTRLTVV.